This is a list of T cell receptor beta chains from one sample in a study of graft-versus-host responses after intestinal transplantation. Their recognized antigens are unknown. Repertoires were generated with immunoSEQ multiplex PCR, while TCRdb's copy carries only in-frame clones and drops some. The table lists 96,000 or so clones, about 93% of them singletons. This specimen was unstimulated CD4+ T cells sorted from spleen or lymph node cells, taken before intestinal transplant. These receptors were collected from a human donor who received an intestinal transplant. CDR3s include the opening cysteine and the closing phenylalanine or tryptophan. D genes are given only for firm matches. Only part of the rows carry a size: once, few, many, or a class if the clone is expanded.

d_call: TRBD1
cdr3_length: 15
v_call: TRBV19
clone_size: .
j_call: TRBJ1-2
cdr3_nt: TGTGCCAGTAGTATAGCAGGGGGCGTGAACTATGGCTACACCTTC
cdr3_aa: CASSIAGGVNYGYTF

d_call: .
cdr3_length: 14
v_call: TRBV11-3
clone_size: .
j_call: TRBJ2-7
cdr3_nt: TGTGCCAGCAGCTTGGGCAGGGACTCCTACGAGCAGTACTTC
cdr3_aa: CASSLGRDSYEQYF

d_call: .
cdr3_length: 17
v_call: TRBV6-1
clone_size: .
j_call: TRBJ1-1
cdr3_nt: TGTGCCAGCAGTGAAGAGGGTTGGGGGGGGGCGATCGGTGAAGCTTTCTTT
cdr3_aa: CASSEEGWGGAIGEAFF

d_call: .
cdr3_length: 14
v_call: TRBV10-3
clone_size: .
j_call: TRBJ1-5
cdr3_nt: TGTGCCATCAGTGAGGGGGCACAGAATCAGCCCCAGCATTTT
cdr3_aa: CAISEGAQNQPQHF

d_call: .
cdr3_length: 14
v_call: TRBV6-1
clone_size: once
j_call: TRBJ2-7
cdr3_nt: TGTGCCAGCAGCATCGCCGGGGAAAACTACGAGCAGTACTTC
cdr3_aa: CASSIAGENYEQYF

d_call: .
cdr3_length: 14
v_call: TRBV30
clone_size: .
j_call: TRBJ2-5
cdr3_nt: TGTGCCTGGAGTGTATTGCGGGAATCAGAGACCCAGTACTTC
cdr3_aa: CAWSVLRESETQYF

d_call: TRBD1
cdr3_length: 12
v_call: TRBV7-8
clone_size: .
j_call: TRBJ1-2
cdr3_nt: TGTGCCAGCACCTCAGGGGGAGGAGGCTACACCTTC
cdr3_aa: CASTSGGGGYTF

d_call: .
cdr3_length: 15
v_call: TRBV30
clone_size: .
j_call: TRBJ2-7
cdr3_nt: TGTGCCTGGGCAGGGGGGAAGGTTCGATCCTACGAGCAGTACTTC
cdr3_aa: CAWAGGKVRSYEQYF

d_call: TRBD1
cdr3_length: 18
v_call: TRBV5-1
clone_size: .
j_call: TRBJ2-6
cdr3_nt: TGCGCCAGCAGCTTGGCCAGGCAGGGGGCGGCTGGGGCCAACGTCCTGACTTTC
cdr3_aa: CASSLARQGAAGANVLTF

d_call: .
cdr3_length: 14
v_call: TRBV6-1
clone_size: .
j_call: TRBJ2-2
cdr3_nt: TGTGCCAGCAGGAGCCTCACGAACACCGGGGAGCTGTTTTTT
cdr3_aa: CASRSLTNTGELFF

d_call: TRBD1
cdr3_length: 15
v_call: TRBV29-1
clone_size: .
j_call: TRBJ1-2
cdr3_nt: TGCAGCGTTGATCTGGGAGGACAGGGGGTCTATGGCTACACCTTC
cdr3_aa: CSVDLGGQGVYGYTF

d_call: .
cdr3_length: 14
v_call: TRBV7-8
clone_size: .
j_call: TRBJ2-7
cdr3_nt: TGTGCCAGCAGCTTAGTGCTTTATGGGCAGCCACAGTACTTC
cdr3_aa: CASSLVLYGQPQYF

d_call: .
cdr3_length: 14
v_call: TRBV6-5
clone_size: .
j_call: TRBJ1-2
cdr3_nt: TGTGCCAGCAGCCAAGGAGGGTCTTGGGGGGGCTACACCTTC
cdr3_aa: CASSQGGSWGGYTF

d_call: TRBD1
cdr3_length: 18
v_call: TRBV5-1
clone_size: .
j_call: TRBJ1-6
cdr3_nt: TGCGCCAGCAGCTTGAGCGAAGACAGGGCTTTACCCAATTCACCCCTCCACTTT
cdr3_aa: CASSLSEDRALPNSPLHF

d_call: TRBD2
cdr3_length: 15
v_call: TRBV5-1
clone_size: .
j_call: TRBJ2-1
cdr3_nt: TGCGCCAGCAGTCTGAGGACTAGCGGGAGCAATGAGCAGTTCTTC
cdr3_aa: CASSLRTSGSNEQFF

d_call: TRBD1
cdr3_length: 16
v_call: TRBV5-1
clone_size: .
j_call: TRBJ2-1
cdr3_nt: TGCGCCAGCAGCTTGGGGACAGGCAGTCTGGGTAATGAGCAGTTCTTC
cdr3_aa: CASSLGTGSLGNEQFF

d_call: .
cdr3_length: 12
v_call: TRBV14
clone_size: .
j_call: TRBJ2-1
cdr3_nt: TGTGCCAGCAGCCTGACTAGAGGTGAGCAGTTCTTC
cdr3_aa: CASSLTRGEQFF

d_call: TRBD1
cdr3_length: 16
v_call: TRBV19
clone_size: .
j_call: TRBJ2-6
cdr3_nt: TGTGCCAGTAGTCTTCAGGGGGCTTCCGGGGCCAACGTCCTGACTTTC
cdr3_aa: CASSLQGASGANVLTF

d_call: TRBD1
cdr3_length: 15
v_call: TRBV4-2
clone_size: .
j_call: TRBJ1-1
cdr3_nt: TGTGCCAGCAGCCAAGTAGGGACAGGGAACACTGAAGCTTTCTTT
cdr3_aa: CASSQVGTGNTEAFF

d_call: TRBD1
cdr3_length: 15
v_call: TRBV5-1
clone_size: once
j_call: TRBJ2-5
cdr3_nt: TGCGCCAGCAGCTTGGCGGGACAGGCCAAAGGGACCCAGTACTTC
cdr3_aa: CASSLAGQAKGTQYF